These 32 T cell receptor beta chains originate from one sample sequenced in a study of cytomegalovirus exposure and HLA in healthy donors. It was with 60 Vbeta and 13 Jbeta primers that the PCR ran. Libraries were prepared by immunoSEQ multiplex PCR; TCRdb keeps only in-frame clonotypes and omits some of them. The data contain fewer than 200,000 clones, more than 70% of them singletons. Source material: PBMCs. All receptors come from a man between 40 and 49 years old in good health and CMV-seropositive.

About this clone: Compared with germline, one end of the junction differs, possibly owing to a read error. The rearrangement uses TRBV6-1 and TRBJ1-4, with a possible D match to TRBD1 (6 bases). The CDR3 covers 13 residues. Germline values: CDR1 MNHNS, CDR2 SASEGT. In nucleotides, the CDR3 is TGTGCCGGCAGTGGGGGCCTTAATGAAAAACTGTTTTTT. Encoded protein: CAGSGGLNEKLFF.

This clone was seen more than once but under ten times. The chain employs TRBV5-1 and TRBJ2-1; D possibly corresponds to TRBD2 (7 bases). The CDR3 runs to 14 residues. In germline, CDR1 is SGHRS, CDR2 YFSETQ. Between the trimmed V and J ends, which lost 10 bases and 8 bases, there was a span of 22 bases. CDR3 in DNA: TGCGCCTCCCAGGGGCTAGCGGCTAAAGATGAGCAGTTCTTC. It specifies CASQGLAAKDEQFF.

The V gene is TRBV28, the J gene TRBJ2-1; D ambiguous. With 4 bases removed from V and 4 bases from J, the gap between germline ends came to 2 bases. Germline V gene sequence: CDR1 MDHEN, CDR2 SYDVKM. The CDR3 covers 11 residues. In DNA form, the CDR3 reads TGTGCCAGCAGTTCGTACAATGAGCAGTTCTTC. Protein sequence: CASSSYNEQFF. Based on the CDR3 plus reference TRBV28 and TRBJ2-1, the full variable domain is DVKVTQSSRYLVKRTGEKVFLECVQDMDHENMFWYRQDPGLGLRLIYFSYDVKMKEKGDIPEGYSVSREKKERFSLILESASTNQTSMYLCASSSYNEQFFGPGTRLTVL.

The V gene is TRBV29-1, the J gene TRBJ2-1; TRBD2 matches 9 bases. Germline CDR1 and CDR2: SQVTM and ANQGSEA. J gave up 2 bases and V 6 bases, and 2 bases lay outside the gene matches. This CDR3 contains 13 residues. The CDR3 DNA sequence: TGCAGCGTGGGACTAGCCACCTACAATGAGCAGTTCTTC. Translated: CSVGLATYNEQFF.

The CDR3 DNA is TGTGCCAGCACCACGACAGGGACAGGCTACACCTTC. As protein: CASTTTGTGYTF. This chain joins TRBV28 and TRBJ1-2; TRBD1 matches 7 bases. There are 12 residues in the CDR3. Germline V gene data show CDR1 as MDHEN and CDR2 as SYDVKM. The trim removed 7 bases at V and 8 bases at J, leaving 7 bases unmatched.

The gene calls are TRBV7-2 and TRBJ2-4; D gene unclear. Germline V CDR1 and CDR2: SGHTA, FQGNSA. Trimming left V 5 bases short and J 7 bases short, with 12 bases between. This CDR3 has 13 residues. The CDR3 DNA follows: TGTGCCAGCAGCGTCCAGCGAGACAACATTCAGTACTTC. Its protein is CASSVQRDNIQYF.

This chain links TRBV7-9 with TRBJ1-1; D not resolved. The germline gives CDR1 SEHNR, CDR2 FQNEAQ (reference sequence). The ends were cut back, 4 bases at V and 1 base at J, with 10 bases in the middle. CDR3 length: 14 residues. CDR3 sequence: CASSSGGWNTEAFF. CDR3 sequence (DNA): TGTGCCAGCAGCTCTGGCGGGTGGAACACTGAAGCTTTCTTT.

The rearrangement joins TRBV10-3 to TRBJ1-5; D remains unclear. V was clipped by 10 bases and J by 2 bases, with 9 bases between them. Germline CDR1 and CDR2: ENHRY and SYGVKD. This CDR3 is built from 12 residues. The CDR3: CATQEGNQPQHF. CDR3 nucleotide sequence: TGTGCCACCCAGGAAGGCAATCAGCCCCAGCATTTT.

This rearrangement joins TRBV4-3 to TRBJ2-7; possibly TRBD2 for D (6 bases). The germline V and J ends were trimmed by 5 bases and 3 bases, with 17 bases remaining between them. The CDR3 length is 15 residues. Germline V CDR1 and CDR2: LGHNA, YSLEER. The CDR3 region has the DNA TGCGCCAGCAGCTTGGGGACGGGGGATTACTACGAGCAGTACTTC. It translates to CASSLGTGDYYEQYF.

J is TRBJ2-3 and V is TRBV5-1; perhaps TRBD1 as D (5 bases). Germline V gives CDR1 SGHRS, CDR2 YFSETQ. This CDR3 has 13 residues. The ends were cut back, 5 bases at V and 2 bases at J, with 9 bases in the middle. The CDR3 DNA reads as TGCGCCAGCAGAAAAGGGGCCACAGATACGCAGTATTTT. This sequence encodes CASRKGATDTQYF. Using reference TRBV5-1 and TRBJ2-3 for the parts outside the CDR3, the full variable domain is KAGVTQTPRYLIKTRGQQVTLSCSPISGHRSVSWYQQTPGQGLQFLFEYFSETQRNKGNFPGRFSGRQFSNSRSEMNVSTLELGDSALYLCASRKGATDTQYFGPGTRLTVL.

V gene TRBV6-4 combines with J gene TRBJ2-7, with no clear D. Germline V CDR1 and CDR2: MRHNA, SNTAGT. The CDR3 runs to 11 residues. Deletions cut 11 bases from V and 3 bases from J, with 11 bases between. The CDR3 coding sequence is TGTGCCGGGCCGTCCAACTACGAGCAGTACTTC. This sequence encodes CAGPSNYEQYF.

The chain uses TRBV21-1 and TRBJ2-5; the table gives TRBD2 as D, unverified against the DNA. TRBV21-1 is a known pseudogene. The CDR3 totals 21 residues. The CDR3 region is CASSILPARVAGKLRKGTQYF. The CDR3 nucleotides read TGTGCCAGCAGCATCCTCCCCGCGAGAGTAGCGGGTAAATTAAGAAAGGGGACCCAGTACTTC.

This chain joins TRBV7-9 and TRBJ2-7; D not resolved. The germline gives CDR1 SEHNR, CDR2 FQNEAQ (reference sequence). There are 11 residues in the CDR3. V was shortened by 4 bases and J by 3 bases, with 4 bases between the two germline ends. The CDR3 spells CASSYIYEQYF. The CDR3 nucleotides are TGTGCCAGCAGCTACATCTACGAGCAGTACTTC.

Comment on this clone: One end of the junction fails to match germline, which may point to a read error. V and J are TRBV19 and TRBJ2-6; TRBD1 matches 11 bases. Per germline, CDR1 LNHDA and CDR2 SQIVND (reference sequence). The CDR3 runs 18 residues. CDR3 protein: CASSSRTGGVRGANGLTF. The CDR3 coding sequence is TGTGCCAGTAGTTCCCGGACAGGGGGCGTGAGAGGGGCCAACGGCCTGACTTTC.

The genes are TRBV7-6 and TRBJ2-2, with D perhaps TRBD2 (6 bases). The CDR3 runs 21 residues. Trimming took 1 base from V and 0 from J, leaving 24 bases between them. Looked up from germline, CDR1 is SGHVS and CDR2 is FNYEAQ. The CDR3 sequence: CASSLDVLAVTNLANTGELFF. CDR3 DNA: TGTGCCAGCAGCTTAGACGTACTAGCTGTAACCAACCTCGCGAACACCGGGGAGCTGTTTTTT.

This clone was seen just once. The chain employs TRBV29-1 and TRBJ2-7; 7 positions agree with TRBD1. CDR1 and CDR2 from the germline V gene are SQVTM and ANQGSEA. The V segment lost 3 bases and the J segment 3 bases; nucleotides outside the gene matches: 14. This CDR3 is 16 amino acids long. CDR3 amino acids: CSVDFRQGREIYEQYF. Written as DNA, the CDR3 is TGCAGCGTTGACTTTCGACAGGGTCGAGAGATCTACGAGCAGTACTTC.

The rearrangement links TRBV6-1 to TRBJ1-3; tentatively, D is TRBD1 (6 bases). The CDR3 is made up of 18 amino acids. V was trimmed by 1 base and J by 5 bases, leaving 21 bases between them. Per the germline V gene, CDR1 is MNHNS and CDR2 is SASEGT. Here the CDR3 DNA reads TGTGCCAGCAGTGAAGGAAACTGGGGGGGGCTGGGGCGAAACACCATATATTTT. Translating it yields CASSEGNWGGLGRNTIYF.

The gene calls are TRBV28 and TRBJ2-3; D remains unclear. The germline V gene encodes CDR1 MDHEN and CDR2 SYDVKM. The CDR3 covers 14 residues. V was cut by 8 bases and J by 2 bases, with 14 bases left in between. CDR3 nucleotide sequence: TGTGCCAGCCGCTCTGGCCATACCACAGATACGCAGTATTTT. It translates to CASRSGHTTDTQYF.

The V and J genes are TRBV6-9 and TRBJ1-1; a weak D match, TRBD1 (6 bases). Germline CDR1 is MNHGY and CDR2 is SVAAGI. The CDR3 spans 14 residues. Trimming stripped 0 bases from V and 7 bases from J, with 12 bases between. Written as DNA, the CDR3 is TGTGCCAGCAGTTATTCGGCCAGGGGCCTTGAAGCTTTCTTT. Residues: CASSYSARGLEAFF.

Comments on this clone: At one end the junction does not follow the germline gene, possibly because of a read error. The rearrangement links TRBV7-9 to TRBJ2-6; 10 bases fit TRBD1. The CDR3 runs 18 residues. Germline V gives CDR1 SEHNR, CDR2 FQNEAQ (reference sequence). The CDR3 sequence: CASSLALTGGGGANGLTF. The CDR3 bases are TGTGCCAGCAGCTTAGCTCTGACAGGGGGCGGTGGGGCCAACGGCCTGACTTTC.

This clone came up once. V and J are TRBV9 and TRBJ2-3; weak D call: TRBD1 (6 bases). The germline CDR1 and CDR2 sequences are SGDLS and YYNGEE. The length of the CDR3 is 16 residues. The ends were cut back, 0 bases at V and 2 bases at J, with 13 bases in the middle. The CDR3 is CASSVVGGQLTDTQYF. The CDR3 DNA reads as TGTGCCAGCAGCGTAGTAGGGGGACAACTCACAGATACGCAGTATTTT.

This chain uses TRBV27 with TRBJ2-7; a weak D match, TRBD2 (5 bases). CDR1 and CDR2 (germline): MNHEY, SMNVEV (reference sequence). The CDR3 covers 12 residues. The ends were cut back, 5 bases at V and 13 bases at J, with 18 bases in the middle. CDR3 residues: CASSPAGSFRYF. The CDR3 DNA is TGTGCCAGCAGTCCCGCGGGTAGTTTTCGATACTTC.

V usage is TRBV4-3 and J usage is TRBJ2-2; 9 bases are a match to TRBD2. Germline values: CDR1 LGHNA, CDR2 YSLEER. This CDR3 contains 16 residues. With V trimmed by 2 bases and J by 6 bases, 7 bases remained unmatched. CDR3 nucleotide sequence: TGCGCCAGCAGCCAACATGCGGGAGGGGTGGCCGGGGAGCTGTTTTTT. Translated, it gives CASSQHAGGVAGELFF.

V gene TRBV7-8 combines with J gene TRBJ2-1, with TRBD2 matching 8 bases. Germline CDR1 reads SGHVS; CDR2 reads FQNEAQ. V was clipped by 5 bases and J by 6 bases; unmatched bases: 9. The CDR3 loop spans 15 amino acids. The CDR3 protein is CASSPRLASLNEQFF. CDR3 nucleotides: TGTGCCAGCAGCCCCCGACTAGCGTCTCTCAATGAGCAGTTCTTC.

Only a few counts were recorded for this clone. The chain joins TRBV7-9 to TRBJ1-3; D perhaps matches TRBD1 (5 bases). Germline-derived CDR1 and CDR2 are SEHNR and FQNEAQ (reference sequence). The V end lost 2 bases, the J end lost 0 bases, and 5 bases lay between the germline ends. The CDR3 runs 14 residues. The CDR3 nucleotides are TGTGCCAGCAGCTTACAGGGCTCTGGAAACACCATATATTTT. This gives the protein CASSLQGSGNTIYF.

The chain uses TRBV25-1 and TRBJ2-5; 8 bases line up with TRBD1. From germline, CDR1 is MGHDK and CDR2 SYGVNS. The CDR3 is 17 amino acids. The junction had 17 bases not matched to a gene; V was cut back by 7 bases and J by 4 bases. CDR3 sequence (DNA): TGTGCCAGCAAGGGGACGGTCGCGACAGGGGCAGGAGAGACCCAGTACTTC. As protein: CASKGTVATGAGETQYF.

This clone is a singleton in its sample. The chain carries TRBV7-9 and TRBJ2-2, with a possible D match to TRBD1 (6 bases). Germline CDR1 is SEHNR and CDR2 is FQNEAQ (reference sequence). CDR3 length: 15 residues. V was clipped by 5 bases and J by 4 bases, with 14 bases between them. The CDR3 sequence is CASSRDTARTGELFF. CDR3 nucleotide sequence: TGTGCCAGCAGCAGGGACACGGCACGCACCGGGGAGCTGTTTTTT.

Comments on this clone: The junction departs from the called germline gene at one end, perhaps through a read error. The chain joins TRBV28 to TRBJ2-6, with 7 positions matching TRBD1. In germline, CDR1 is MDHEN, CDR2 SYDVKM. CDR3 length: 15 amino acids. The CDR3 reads CASRGGGFGANGLTF. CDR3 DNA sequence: TGTGCCAGCAGAGGGGGCGGGTTTGGGGCCAACGGCCTGACTTTC.

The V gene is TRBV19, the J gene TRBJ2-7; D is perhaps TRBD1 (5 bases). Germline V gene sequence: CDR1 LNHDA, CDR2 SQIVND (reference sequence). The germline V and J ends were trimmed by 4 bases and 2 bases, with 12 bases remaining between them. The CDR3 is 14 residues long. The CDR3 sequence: CASSKGQGAYEQYF. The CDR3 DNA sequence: TGTGCCAGTAGTAAAGGGCAGGGTGCCTACGAGCAGTACTTC.

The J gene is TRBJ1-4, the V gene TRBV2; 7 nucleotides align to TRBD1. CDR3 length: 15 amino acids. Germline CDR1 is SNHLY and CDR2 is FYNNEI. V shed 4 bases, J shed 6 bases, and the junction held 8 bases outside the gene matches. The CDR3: CASSALQGWDEKLFF. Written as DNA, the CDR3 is TGTGCCAGCAGTGCCTTACAGGGGTGGGATGAAAAACTGTTTTTT.

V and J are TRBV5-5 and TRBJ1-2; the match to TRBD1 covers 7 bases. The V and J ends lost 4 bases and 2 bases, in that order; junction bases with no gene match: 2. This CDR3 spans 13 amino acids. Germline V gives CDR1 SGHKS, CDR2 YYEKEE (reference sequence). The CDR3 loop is CASSPGQNYGYTF. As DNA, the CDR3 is TGTGCCAGCAGCCCGGGACAGAACTATGGCTACACCTTC.

CDR3 sequence: CASRVPGTDTQYF. The CDR3, as DNA: TGTGCCAGCAGGGTCCCAGGGACAGATACGCAGTATTTT. The genes are TRBV13 and TRBJ2-3; perhaps TRBD1 as D (5 bases). The CDR3 spans 13 residues. The germline CDR1 and CDR2 sequences are PRHDT and FYEKMQ (reference sequence). V gave up 6 bases and J gave up 3 bases, with 10 bases separating them. Full variable domain (missing parts from reference TRBV13 and TRBJ2-3): AAGVIQSPRHLIKEKRETATLKCYPIPRHDTVYWYQQGPGQDPQFLISFYEKMQSDKGSIPDRFSAQQFSDYHSELNMSSLELGDSALYFCASRVPGTDTQYFGPGTRLTVL.